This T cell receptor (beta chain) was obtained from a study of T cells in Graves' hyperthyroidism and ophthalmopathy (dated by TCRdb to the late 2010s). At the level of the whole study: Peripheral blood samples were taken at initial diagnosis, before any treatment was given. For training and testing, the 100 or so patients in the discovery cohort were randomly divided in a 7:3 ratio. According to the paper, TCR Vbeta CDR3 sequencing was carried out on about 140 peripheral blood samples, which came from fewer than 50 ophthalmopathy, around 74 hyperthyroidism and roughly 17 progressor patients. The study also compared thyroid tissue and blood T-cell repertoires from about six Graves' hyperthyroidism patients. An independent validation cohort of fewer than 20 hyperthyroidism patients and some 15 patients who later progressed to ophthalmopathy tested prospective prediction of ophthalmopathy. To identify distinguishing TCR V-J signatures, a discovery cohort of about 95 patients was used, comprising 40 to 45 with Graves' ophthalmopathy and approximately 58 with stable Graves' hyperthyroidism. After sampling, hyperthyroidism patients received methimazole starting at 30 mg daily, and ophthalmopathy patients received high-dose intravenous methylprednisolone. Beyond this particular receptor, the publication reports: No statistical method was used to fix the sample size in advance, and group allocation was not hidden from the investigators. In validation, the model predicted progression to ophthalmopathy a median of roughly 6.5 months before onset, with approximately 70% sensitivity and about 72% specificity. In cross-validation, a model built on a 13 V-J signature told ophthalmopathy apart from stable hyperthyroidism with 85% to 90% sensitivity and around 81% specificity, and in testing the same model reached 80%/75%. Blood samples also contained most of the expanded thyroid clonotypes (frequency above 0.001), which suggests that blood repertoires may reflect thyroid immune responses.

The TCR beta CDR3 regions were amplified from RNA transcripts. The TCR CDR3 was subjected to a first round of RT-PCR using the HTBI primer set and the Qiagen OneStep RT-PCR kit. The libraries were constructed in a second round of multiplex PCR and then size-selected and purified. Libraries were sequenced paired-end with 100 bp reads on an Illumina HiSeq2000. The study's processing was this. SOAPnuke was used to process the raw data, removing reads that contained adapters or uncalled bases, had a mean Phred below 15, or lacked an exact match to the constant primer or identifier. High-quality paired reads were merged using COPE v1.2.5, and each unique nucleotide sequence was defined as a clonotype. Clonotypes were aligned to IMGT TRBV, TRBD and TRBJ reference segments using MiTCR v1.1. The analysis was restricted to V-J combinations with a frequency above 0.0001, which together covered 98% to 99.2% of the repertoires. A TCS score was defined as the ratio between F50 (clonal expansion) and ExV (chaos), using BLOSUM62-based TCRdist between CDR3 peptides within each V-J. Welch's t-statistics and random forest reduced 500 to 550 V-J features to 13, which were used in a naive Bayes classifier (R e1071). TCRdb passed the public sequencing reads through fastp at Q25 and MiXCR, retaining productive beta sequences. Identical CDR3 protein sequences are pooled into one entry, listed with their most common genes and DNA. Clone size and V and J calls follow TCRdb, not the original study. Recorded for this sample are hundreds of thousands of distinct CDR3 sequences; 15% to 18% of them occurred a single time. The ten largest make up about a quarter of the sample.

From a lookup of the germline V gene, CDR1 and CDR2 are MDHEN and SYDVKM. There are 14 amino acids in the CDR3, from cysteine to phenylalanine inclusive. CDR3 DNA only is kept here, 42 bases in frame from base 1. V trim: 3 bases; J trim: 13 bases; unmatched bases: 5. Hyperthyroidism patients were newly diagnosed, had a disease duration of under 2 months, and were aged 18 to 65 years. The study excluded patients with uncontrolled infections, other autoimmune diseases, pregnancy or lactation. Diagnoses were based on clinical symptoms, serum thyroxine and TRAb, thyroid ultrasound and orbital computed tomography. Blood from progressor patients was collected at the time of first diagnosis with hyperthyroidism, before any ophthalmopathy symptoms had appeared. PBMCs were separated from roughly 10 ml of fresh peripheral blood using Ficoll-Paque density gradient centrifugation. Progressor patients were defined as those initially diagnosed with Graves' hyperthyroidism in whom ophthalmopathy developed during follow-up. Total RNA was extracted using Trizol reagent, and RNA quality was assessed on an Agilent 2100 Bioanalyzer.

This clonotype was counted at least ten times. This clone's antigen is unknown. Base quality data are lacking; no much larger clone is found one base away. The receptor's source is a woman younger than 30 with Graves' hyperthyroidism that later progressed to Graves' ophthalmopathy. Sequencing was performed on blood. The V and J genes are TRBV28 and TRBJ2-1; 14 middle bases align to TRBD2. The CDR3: CASSFPGLAGVQFF. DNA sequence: TGTGCCAGCAGTTTCCCGGGACTAGCGGGAGTACAGTTCTTC.